This T cell receptor (beta chain) was sequenced in a study of PD-L1 blockade in urothelial cancer. Overall study context: Blood drawn 3 weeks (second dose) and 6 weeks after treatment start was analyzed.

This clone was recorded many times. Germline CDR1 is MDHEN and CDR2 is SYDVKM. J gave up 3 bases and V 3 bases, and 4 bases lay outside the gene matches. This CDR3 comprises 14 residues. Sequencing was performed with immunoSEQ multiplex PCR; in TCRdb, only in-frame clones are kept and a portion is missing. The sample lists about 82,000 clones; about nine tenths were seen once. The chain combines TRBV28 with TRBJ1-2; 7 bases fit TRBD1. The sequence derives from a woman in her seventies with urothelial cancer. The specimen was PBMCs, collected around atezolizumab (anti-PD-L1) treatment. CDR3 amino acids: CASSLPQGYYGYTF. The CDR3 DNA follows: TGTGCCAGCAGTTTGCCACAGGGGTACTATGGCTACACCTTC.